This passage covers 2 T cell receptor beta chains from one sample sequenced in a study of cytomegalovirus exposure and HLA in healthy donors. Sequencing was performed with immunoSEQ multiplex PCR; in TCRdb, only in-frame clones are kept and a portion is missing. The table records over 100,000 clones, 88% of them present only once. Sequencing was performed on PBMCs. The receptors were gathered from a woman aged 18-30 years in good health and CMV-seronegative.

The genes are TRBV9 and TRBJ2-2, with D unresolved. Germline V gene lookup returns CDR1 SGDLS and CDR2 YYNGEE. Trimming removed 0 bases at V and 0 bases at J, with 6 bases between. This CDR3 has 15 amino acids. This CDR3 reads CASSVARPNTGELFF. The CDR3 DNA sequence: TGTGCCAGCAGCGTAGCCAGGCCGAACACCGGGGAGCTGTTTTTT. Based on the CDR3 plus reference TRBV9 and TRBJ2-2, the full variable domain is DSGVTQTPKHLITATGQRVTLRCSPRSGDLSVYWYQQSLDQGLQFLIQYYNGEERAKGNILERFSAQQFPDLHSELNLSSLELGDSALYFCASSVARPNTGELFFGEGSRLTVL.

Here the CDR3 DNA reads TGTGCCAGCAGCCCCAACACTAGGAGCGAGCAGTACTTC. This gives the protein CASSPNTRSEQYF. The V gene is TRBV7-9, the J gene TRBJ2-7, with a tentative D call TRBD2 (5 bases). This CDR3 has 13 amino acids. CDR1 and CDR2 from the germline V gene are SEHNR and FQNEAQ (reference sequence). The germline V and J ends were trimmed by 5 bases and 6 bases, with 14 bases remaining between them.